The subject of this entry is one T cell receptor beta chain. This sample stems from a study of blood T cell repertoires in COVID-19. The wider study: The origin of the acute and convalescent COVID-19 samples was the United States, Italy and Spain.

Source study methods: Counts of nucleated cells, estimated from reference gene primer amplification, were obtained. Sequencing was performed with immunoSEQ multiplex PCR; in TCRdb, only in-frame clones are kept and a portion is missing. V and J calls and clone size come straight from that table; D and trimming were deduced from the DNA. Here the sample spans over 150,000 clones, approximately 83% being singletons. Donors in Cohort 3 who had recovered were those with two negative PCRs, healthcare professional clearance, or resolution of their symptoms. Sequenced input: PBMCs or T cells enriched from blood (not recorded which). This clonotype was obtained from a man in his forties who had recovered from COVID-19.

The CDR3 loop is CASRDYGGGYGYTF. The CDR3 coding sequence is TGTGCCAGCAGAGACTATGGTGGAGGGTATGGCTACACCTTC. The V and J genes are TRBV6-5 and TRBJ1-2; no clear D gene. V was pared by 6 bases and J by 5 bases, with 16 bases between. Germline V gene lookup returns CDR1 MNHEY and CDR2 SVGAGI. CDR3 length: 14 amino acids.